This T cell receptor (beta chain) comes out of a study of control samples from healthy donors and cancer patients. The method was immunoSEQ multiplex PCR; TCRdb's version includes in-frame clones alone and lacks a portion of them. The repertoire holds approximately 150,000 clones, 91% seen once, with 3% to 4% in the top ten. Trimming cost V 6 bases and J 1 base; bases outside gene matches: 3. The CDR3 is 14 residues long. Germline V gives CDR1 LNHDA, CDR2 SQIVND (reference sequence). The rearrangement joins TRBV19 to TRBJ2-7; the match to TRBD1 covers 10 bases. The sequence was obtained from a man aged 30 to 45 in good health. The sequenced sample was blood. CDR3 sequence reads: CASSRQGASYEQYF. The CDR3 DNA sequence: TGTGCCAGTAGCCGACAGGGGGCATCCTACGAGCAGTACTTC.